Sequencing of this TCR beta chain was carried out in a study of T cell repertoires in cytomegalovirus infection. Study as a whole: Through public TCR beta signatures, both CMV infection and matching HLA type were indicated.

TCRdb re-derived calls from the reads in MiXCR, one entry per CDR3 protein. The table includes about 920,000 distinct CDR3 sequences, approximately 31% detected once. This clonotype has only one observation. Its target is unknown. A much larger clone differs from this one at a single base, so this may be a read error. Notes on the study in general: The response measured ex vivo was dominated by TCR beta clonotypes (HLA-C-restricted and CMV-specific).

Germline CDR1 SGHVS, CDR2 FNYEAQ. Trimming removed 1 base at V and 2 bases at J, with 14 bases between. The CDR3 is 16 residues long. The source of this sequence is a human donor in good health (CMV status not recorded). Some clones in this sample may be carry-over from other donors' samples. The chain recombines TRBV7-6 with TRBJ2-5; D is unclear. The specimen was cultured CD8+ T cells from PBMCs, collected from culture after CMV antigen stimulation. The CDR3 is CASSLVAGDDQETQYF. CDR3 DNA: TGTGCCAGCAGCTTAGTGGCCGGTGACGATCAAGAGACCCAGTACTTC.